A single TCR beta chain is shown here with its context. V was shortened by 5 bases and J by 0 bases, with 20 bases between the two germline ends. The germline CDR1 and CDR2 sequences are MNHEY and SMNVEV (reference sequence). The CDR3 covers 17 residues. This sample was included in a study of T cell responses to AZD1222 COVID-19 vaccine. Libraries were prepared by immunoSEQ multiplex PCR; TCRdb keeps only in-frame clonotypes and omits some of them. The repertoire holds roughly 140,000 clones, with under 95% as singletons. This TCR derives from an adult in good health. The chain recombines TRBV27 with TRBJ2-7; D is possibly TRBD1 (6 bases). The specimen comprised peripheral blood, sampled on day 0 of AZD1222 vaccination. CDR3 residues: CASSLGGTRAPSYEQYF. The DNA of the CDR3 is TGTGCCAGCAGTCTAGGGGGTACGCGGGCTCCCTCCTACGAGCAGTACTTC.